This T cell receptor (beta chain) is from a study of T cell clonality in common variable immunodeficiency. This clone came up many times. The CDR3 end is not reached by the read, which stops 3 residues before it; the germline J gene fills it in. Clones were sequenced by immunoSEQ multiplex PCR, and TCRdb holds only the in-frame ones, with some missing. Listed for the sample are about 52,000 clones, none seen a single time. The CDR3 has 16 amino acids. Trimming at V came to 8 bases and at J to 0 bases, leaving 10 bases not matched to a gene. Germline lookup yields CDR1 MDHEN and CDR2 SYDVKM. V and J are TRBV28 and TRBJ2-4; 7 bases line up with TRBD1. The receptor was isolated from a person aged 18 to 75 in good health. Input material: peripheral blood mononuclear cells. The part of the CDR3 DNA that was read is TGTGCCAGCGCGACCCCTGGGACAGTAGCCAAAAACATT. Translation: CASATPGTVAKNI. In full, the CDR3 reads CASATPGTVAKNIQYF.